This TCR beta chain stems from a study of early T cells in non-severe SARS-CoV-2 infection. The wider study: Sequenced material consisted of bulk RNA (from unsorted whole blood), and chains were unpaired.

This clonotype was detected many times. Its antigen is undetermined. Each cDNA molecule carried a unique molecular identifier. Each CDR3 protein gets one entry after TCRdb re-called the 5' RACE reads with MiXCR. The table records more than 45,000 distinct CDR3 sequences, 9.5% to 15% of them present only once. V lost 8 bases and J lost 6, with 16 bases in between. The CDR3 spans 13 residues. Study results and limitations: A preference for anti-spike CD8 responses marked VDJdb matching, which missed private and CD4 specificities.

This TCR was sampled from an adult who was a healthcare worker with PCR-confirmed SARS-CoV-2 infection or an uninfected control (not recorded which). The chain is built from TRBV12-3 or TRBV12-4 and TRBJ1-2; D unclear. Sample: whole blood. CDR3 nucleotide sequence: TGTGCCAGCCACCCACAAGTTACTAATGGCTACACCTTC. It yields the protein CASHPQVTNGYTF.